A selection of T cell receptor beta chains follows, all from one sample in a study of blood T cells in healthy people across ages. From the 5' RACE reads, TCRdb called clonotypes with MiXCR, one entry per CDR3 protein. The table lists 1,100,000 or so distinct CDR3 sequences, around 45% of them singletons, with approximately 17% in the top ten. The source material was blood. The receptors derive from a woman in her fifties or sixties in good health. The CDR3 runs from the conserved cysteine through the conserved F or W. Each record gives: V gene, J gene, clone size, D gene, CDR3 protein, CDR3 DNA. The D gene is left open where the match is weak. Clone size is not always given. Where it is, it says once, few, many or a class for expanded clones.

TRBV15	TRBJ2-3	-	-	CAASKVHGSVSRTDTQYF	TGTGCCGCCAGCAAAGTTCACGGGTCAGTCTCCCGCACAGATACGCAGTATTTT
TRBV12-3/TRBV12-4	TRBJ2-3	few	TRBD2	CASSPSGTRDTQYF	TGTGCCAGCAGTCCTAGCGGAACTCGAGATACGCAGTATTTT
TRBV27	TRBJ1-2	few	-	CASSLPTGYGYTF	TGTGCCAGCAGTTTGCCGACAGGATATGGCTACACCTTC
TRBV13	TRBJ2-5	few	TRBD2	CASSHRAGGSTETQYF	TGTGCCAGCAGCCACAGAGCGGGAGGGAGTACAGAGACCCAGTACTTC
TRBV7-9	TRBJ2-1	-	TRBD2	CASSPRLAGGIEQFF	TGTGCCAGCAGCCCACGACTAGCGGGAGGGATTGAGCAGTTCTTC
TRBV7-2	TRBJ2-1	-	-	CASSLGGVLDTQFF	TGTGCCAGCAGCTTAGGGGGAGTCCTAGATACGCAGTTCTTC
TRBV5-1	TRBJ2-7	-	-	CASSPASRLHEQYF	TGCGCCAGCAGCCCGGCTAGCCGCCTCCACGAGCAGTACTTC
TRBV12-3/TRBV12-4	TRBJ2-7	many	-	CASSLIRDGYEQYF	TGTGCCAGCAGTTTAATCCGGGACGGCTACGAGCAGTACTTC
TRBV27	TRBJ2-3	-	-	CASSLLGGGPDTQYF	TGTGCCAGCAGTTTACTCGGAGGAGGACCAGATACGCAGTATTTT
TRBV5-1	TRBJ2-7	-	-	CASSLASSASEQYF	TGCGCCAGCAGCTTGGCCTCGTCAGCCTCCGAGCAGTACTTC
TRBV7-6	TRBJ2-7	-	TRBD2	CASSSHPTTSGRRNEQYF	TGTGCCAGCAGCTCCCATCCCACTACTAGCGGGAGAAGGAACGAGCAGTACTTC
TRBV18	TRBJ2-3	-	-	CASSPSQVNTDTQYF	TGTGCCAGCTCACCTTCCCAGGTCAACACAGATACGCAGTATTTT
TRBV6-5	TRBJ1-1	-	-	CASSYSATGTTKAFF	TGTGCCAGCAGTTACTCGGCCACCGGGACAACAAAAGCTTTCTTT
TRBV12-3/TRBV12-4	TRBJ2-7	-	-	CASSLAWSYEQYF	TGTGCCAGCAGTTTAGCGTGGTCCTACGAGCAGTACTTC
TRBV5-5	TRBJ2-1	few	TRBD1	CASSKDRSSYNEQFF	TGTGCCAGCAGTAAGGACAGGAGCTCCTACAATGAGCAGTTCTTC
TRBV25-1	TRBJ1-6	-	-	CATADANSPLHF	TGTGCCACCGCGGACGCGAATTCACCCCTCCACTTT
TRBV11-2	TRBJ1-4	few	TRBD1	CASSALDRGEKLFF	TGTGCCAGCAGCGCCCTGGACAGGGGCGAAAAACTGTTTTTT
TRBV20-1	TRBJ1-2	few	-	CSARPAQGDPYGYTF	TGCAGTGCTAGGCCCGCTCAAGGAGACCCTTATGGCTACACCTTC
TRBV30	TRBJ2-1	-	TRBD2	CAWSPSGSGEQFF	TGTGCCTGGAGCCCTAGCGGGAGCGGTGAGCAGTTCTTC
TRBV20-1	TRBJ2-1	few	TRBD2	CSARLALAVYNEQFF	TGCAGTGCTAGATTAGCGCTAGCGGTCTACAATGAGCAGTTCTTC
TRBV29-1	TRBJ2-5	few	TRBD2	CSVAPSGSRETQYF	TGCAGCGTTGCCCCTAGCGGGAGTCGGGAGACCCAGTACTTC
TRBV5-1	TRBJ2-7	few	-	CASSFAPRQGYYEQYF	TGCGCCAGCAGCTTCGCCCCCCGTCAGGGTTATTACGAGCAGTACTTC
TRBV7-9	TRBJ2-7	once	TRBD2	CASSAATSGRLGLHNEQYF	TGTGCCAGCAGCGCGGCGACTAGCGGGAGGCTCGGACTACACAATGAGCAGTACTTC
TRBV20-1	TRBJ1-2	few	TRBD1	CSAIGTGTLYGYTF	TGCAGTGCTATCGGGACAGGAACCCTCTATGGCTACACCTTC
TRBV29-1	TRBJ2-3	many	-	CSVSSVEGPDTQYF	TGCAGCGTTTCGTCAGTCGAGGGTCCAGATACGCAGTATTTT
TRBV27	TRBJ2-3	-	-	CASRGRLSTDTQYF	TGTGCCAGCAGAGGACGGCTGAGCACAGATACGCAGTATTTT
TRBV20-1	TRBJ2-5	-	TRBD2	CSAPSGSSGSKTQYF	TGCAGTGCTCCATCCGGGAGTAGCGGGAGCAAGACCCAGTACTTC
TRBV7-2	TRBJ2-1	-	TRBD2	CASSMGREDEQFF	TGTGCCAGCAGCATGGGGCGGGAGGATGAGCAGTTCTTC
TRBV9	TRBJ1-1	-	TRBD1	CASSAGDRTAEAFF	TGTGCCAGCAGCGCGGGGGACAGAACGGCTGAAGCTTTCTTT
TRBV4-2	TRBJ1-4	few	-	CASSQEGEFTNEKLFF	TGTGCCAGCAGCCAAGAGGGGGAGTTTACTAATGAAAAACTGTTTTTT
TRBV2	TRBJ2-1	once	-	CASRDHPSSYNEQFF	TGTGCCAGCAGGGACCACCCTAGCTCCTACAATGAGCAGTTCTTC
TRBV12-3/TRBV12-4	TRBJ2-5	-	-	CASSTGWQETQYF	TGTGCCAGCAGTACAGGGTGGCAAGAGACCCAGTACTTC
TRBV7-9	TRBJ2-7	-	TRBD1	CASSPSAGQGPSYEQYF	TGTGCCAGCAGCCCTAGTGCGGGACAGGGGCCCTCCTACGAGCAGTACTTC
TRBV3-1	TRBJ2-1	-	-	CASSQDPSSFNEQFF	TGTGCCAGCAGTCAAGATCCCTCGAGTTTCAATGAGCAGTTCTTC
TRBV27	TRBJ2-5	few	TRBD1	CASSLSSGQGPQETQYF	TGTGCCAGCAGTTTATCCTCCGGACAGGGGCCCCAAGAGACCCAGTACTTC
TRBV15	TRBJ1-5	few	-	CATSREGGNQPQHF	TGTGCCACCAGCAGAGAGGGCGGAAATCAGCCCCAGCATTTT
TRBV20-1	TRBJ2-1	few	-	CSASYWVPSSYNEQFF	TGCAGTGCTAGTTATTGGGTCCCGAGCTCCTACAATGAGCAGTTCTTC
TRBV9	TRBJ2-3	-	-	CASSRSTSTDTQYF	TGTGCCAGCAGCAGGAGTACTAGCACAGATACGCAGTATTTT
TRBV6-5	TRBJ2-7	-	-	CASRRGGSAIYEQYF	TGTGCCAGCAGACGCGGTGGTAGCGCGATCTACGAGCAGTACTTC
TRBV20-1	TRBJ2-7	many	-	CSALGQGGYEQYF	TGCAGCGCCCTTGGCCAGGGTGGTTACGAGCAGTACTTC
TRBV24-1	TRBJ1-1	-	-	CATSGPVPEAFF	TGTGCCACCAGTGGGCCGGTGCCTGAAGCTTTCTTT
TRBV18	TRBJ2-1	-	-	CASSPGVNKQFF	TGTGCCAGCTCACCCGGTGTGAATAAGCAGTTCTTC
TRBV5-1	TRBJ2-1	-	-	CATTFPAPLTWSYNEQFF	TGCGCCACGACTTTTCCGGCCCCACTTACTTGGTCCTACAATGAGCAGTTCTTC
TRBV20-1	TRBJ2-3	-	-	CSASRGGADTQYF	TGCAGTGCTAGCAGGGGGGGCGCAGATACGCAGTATTTT
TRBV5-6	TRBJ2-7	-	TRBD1	CASSPSSTGGLTYEQYF	TGTGCCAGCAGCCCATCTTCCACAGGGGGCCTTACCTACGAGCAGTACTTC
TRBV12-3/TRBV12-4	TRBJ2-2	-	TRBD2	CASSWDYNTGELFF	TGTGCCAGCAGTTGGGACTATAACACCGGGGAGCTGTTTTTT
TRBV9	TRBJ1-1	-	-	CANSPVGTEAFF	TGTGCCAACAGCCCCGTTGGAACTGAAGCTTTCTTT
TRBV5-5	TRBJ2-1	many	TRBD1	CASSLVRDSSYNEQFF	TGTGCCAGCAGCTTAGTACGGGACAGCTCCTACAATGAGCAGTTCTTC
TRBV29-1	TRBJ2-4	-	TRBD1	CSVENRGRGAKNIQYF	TGCAGCGTCGAAAACAGGGGGCGTGGGGCCAAAAACATTCAGTACTTC
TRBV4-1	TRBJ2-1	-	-	CASSSRSGTYNEQFF	TGCGCCAGCAGCTCCCGTTCGGGGACCTACAATGAGCAGTTCTTC